A single sample is the source of the 5 T cell receptor beta chains below, sequenced in a study of cytomegalovirus exposure and HLA in healthy donors. In the PCR, 60 Vbeta and 13 Jbeta primers were used. Libraries were prepared by immunoSEQ multiplex PCR; TCRdb keeps only in-frame clonotypes and omits some of them. This sample has 90,000 to 130,000 clones, with about 80% found just once. Sample: PBMCs. Source of these receptors: a woman aged 55-69 years in good health and CMV-seropositive.

This sequence joins TRBV13 and TRBJ2-7, with TRBD2 as a possible D gene (6 bases). Trimming shortened V by 5 bases and J by 9 bases, and 20 bases separated the two germline ends. This CDR3 is 14 amino acids long. The germline V gene has CDR1 PRHDT and CDR2 FYEKMQ (reference sequence). CDR3 protein: CASSHPTAGFPQYF. CDR3 in DNA: TGTGCCAGCAGCCACCCCACGGCGGGATTCCCGCAGTACTTC.

The chain has TRBV4-2 and TRBJ2-5; 8 bases align to TRBD1. V lost 0 bases to trimming and J lost 11 bases; unmatched junction nucleotides: 11. Germline CDR1 and CDR2: LGHNA and YNFKEQ. This CDR3 contains 15 residues. CDR3 in amino acids: CASSQDQGAEREQYF. The CDR3 coding sequence is TGTGCCAGCAGCCAAGATCAGGGGGCAGAGAGAGAGCAGTACTTC.

This chain joins TRBV5-1 and TRBJ2-1; D remains ambiguous. CDR3 length equals 13 residues. CDR1 is SGHRS and CDR2 is YFSETQ in the germline V gene. The germline V and J ends were trimmed by 4 bases and 10 bases, with 15 bases remaining between them. The CDR3 loop is CASSAPGLTEQFF. The CDR3 region has the DNA TGCGCCAGCAGCGCCCCAGGATTAACCGAGCAGTTCTTC.

This clone was counted only a few times. The chain employs TRBV5-1 and TRBJ2-7, with TRBD2 matching over 10 bases. Unmatched junction bases numbered 4, after V lost 4 bases and J lost 0 bases. CDR1 and CDR2 (germline): SGHRS, YFSETQ. The CDR3 is made up of 15 amino acids. DNA of the CDR3: TGCGCCAGCAGCCAAGGACTAGCGGACTCCTACGAGCAGTACTTC. Residues: CASSQGLADSYEQYF.

This clone was detected once. The rearrangement uses TRBV4-1 and TRBJ2-1; weak D call: TRBD2 (5 bases). V lost 2 bases, J lost 9 bases, and 26 bases lay in between. The CDR3 is made up of 18 amino acids. Germline-derived CDR1 and CDR2 are MGHRA and YSYEKL. In DNA form, the CDR3 reads TGCGCCAGCAGCCAATATCCTAGCTTAAATGACGGGGTCCGTGAGCAGTTCTTC. Protein: CASSQYPSLNDGVREQFF.